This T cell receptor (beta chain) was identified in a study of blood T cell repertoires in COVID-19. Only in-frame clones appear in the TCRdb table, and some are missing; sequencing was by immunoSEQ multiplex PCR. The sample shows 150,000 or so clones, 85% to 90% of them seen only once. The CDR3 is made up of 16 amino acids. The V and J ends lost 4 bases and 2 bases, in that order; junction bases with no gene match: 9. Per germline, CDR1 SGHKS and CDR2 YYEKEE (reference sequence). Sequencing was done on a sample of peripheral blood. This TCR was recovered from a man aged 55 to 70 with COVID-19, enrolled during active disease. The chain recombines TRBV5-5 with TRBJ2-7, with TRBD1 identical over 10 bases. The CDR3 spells CASSRTTGGVTYEQYF. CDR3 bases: TGTGCCAGCAGCCGGACGACAGGGGGCGTTACCTACGAGCAGTACTTC.